This section outlines one TCR beta chain sequence together with its context. Authors' processing steps: By means of reference gene primer amplification, nucleated cell counts were estimated. Only in-frame clones appear in the TCRdb table, and some are missing; sequencing was by immunoSEQ multiplex PCR. Clonal size and the V and J genes are those of that table, whereas D and trimming came from the DNA. The top ten clones hold 18% of a sample with hundreds of thousands of clones, around 80% of them seen once. This sample stems from a study of blood T cell repertoires in COVID-19. As for the study in general: Samples representing acute and convalescent COVID-19 were sourced from the United States, Italy and Spain.

V lost 0 bases to trimming and J lost 7 bases, with 16 bases between them. In germline, CDR1 is KGHSH, CDR2 LQKENI. The CDR3 consists of 15 residues. The sample comprised peripheral blood. The receptor was isolated from a woman of 80 years or more with active or convalescent COVID-19. This rearrangement joins TRBV18 to TRBJ2-7; no definite D call. CDR3 sequence: CASSPPLNTRIEQYF. Written as DNA, the CDR3 is TGTGCCAGCTCACCACCGCTGAACACCCGAATTGAGCAGTACTTC.